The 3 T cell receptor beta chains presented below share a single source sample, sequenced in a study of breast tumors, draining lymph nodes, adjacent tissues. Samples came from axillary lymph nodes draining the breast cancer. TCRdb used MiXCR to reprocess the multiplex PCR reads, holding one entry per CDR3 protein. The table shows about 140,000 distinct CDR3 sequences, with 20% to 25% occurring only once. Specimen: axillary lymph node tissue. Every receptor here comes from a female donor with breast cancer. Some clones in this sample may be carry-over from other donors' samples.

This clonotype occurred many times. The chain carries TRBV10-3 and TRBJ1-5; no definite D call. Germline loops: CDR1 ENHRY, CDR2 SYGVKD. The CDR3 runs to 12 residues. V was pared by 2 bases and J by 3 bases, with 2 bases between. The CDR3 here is CAISEPNQPQHF. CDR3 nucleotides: TGTGCCATCAGTGAGCCCAATCAGCCCCAGCATTTT.

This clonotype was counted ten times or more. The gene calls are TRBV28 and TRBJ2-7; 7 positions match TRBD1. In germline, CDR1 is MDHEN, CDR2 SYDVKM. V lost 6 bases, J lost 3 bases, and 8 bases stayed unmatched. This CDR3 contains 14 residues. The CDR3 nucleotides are TGTGCCAGCAGGTTCACAGGGGTAGTCTACGAGCAGTACTTC. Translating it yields CASRFTGVVYEQYF. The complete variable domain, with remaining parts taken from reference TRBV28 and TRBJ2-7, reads DVKVTQSSRYLVKRTGEKVFLECVQDMDHENMFWYRQDPGLGLRLIYFSYDVKMKEKGDIPEGYSVSREKKERFSLILESASTNQTSMYLCASRFTGVVYEQYFGPGTRLTVT.

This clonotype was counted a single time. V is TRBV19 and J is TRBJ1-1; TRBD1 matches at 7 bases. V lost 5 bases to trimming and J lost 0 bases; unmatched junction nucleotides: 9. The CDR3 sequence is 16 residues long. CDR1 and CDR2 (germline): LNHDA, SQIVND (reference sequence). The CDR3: CASSVRTGHLNTEAFF. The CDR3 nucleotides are TGTGCCAGTAGTGTACGGACAGGACACTTGAACACTGAAGCTTTCTTT.